Described below is a single TCR beta chain sequence and its context. Antigen unknown. The germline V gene encodes CDR1 SGDLS and CDR2 YYNGEE. Trimming shortened V by 0 bases and J by 6 bases, and 15 bases separated the two germline ends. This CDR3 has 15 residues. The donors (healthy individuals) were bone marrow donors. This entry belongs to a study of cytomegalovirus exposure and HLA in healthy donors. General study points: In a later analysis, TCR beta V- and J-gene trimming was associated with a missense DCLRE1C variant. In presence/absence analyses, roughly uniform sequencing depth across donors was assumed. Productive rates of about 90% or about 30% were seen for most TCR beta V segments in an earlier analysis.

PCR was performed using 60 Vbeta and 13 Jbeta primers. Clones were read by immunoSEQ multiplex PCR, and TCRdb kept only the in-frame ones, dropping some. Of over 150,000 clones detected, 60% to 75% appear once; the ten largest clones hold 2.8%. The TCR was taken from a man in his late teens or twenties in good health and CMV-seronegative. The sequenced sample consisted of PBMCs. The J gene is TRBJ1-2, the V gene TRBV9, with a tentative D call TRBD1 (5 bases). The CDR3 region is CASSVGGRGEDGYTF. The CDR3 DNA sequence: TGTGCCAGCAGCGTAGGCGGGAGAGGGGAGGATGGCTACACCTTC.